The clone carrying this T cell receptor beta chain was counted a single time. This sample was taken from a study of blood T cell repertoires in COVID-19. Across the whole study: T cells, B-cell-depleted T cells, or PBMCs supplied cDNA or gDNA.

In the original workflow: Using reference gene primer amplification, nucleated cell counts were estimated. TCRdb's table, derived via immunoSEQ multiplex PCR, lists solely in-frame clones and lacks some. V and J calls and clone size are those listed in that table; D and trimming were worked out from the DNA. The table records about 200,000 clones, more than 75% of them present only once. This sequence originates from a man aged 45 to 65 with acute or convalescent COVID-19. The specimen sequenced was peripheral blood.

The CDR3 protein is CASSNPGTGSSGANVLTF. Here the CDR3 DNA reads TGTGCCAGTAGTAATCCCGGGACAGGAAGCTCTGGGGCCAACGTCCTGACTTTC. The gene calls are TRBV19 and TRBJ2-6, with TRBD1 matching 8 bases. Unmatched junction bases numbered 8, after V lost 4 bases and J lost 0 bases. The CDR3 covers 18 residues. Per the germline V gene, CDR1 is LNHDA and CDR2 is SQIVND (reference sequence).